One sample yielded the 29 T cell receptor beta chains listed below, sequenced in a study of metastatic and nonmetastatic thyroid tumors. Through MiXCR, TCRdb re-clonotyped the PCR reads. The top ten hold around 18% of the sample, which has tens of thousands of clones, 20% to 30% seen once. Thyroid surgery was performed in patients who had received no treatment beforehand. Sequencing was performed on blood. These receptor sequences come from a male donor with papillary thyroid cancer or a benign thyroid nodule (not recorded which). Some clones in this sample may be carry-over from other donors' samples.

The gene calls are TRBV6-2 or TRBV6-3 and TRBJ2-7, with a tentative D call TRBD1 (5 bases). V was pared by 6 bases and J by 1 base, with 22 bases between. Germline V gene data show CDR1 as MNHEY and CDR2 as SVGEGT. The CDR3 spans 17 residues. The CDR3 loop reads CASRTAGYVRRSYEQYF. For the CDR3, the DNA is TGTGCCAGCAGGACTGCAGGGTACGTCAGACGTTCCTACGAGCAGTACTTC.

V gene TRBV19 combines with J gene TRBJ2-7; the D gene is possibly TRBD2 (5 bases). Germline CDR1 LNHDA, CDR2 SQIVND (reference sequence). The CDR3 loop spans 13 amino acids. V lost 7 bases, J lost 0 bases, and 10 bases lay in between. CDR3 DNA: TGTGCCAGTAACGGGGTCAGCTCCTACGAGCAGTACTTC. Translating gives CASNGVSSYEQYF. Combining the CDR3 with reference TRBV19 and TRBJ2-7 gives the whole variable domain DGGITQSPKYLFRKEGQNVTLSCEQNLNHDAMYWYRQDPGQGLRLIYYSQIVNDFQKGDIAEGYSVSREKKESFPLTVTSAQKNPTAFYLCASNGVSSYEQYFGPGTRLTVT.

This clone has only a few counts. One end of the junction varies from germline; a read error may be responsible. The chain employs TRBV11-1 and TRBJ2-3, with D possibly TRBD1 on 5 matching bases. This CDR3 comprises 17 residues. Germline CDR1 reads SGHAT; CDR2 reads FQDESV (reference sequence). CDR3: CAISSHMTFQGTDTQYF. DNA for the CDR3: TGTGCCATCAGCTCTCACATGACTTTTCAGGGAACAGATACGCAGTATTTT.

Details on this clone: The germline gene is not matched at one end of the junction; a read error may be the cause. The rearrangement links TRBV20-1 to TRBJ2-1; no clear D gene. This CDR3 is built from 11 residues. In germline, CDR1 is DFQATT, CDR2 SNEGSKA (reference sequence). CDR3: CSPRDSNEQFF. The CDR3 nucleotides are TGCAGTCCTAGAGATTCGAATGAGCAGTTCTTC.

The sample holds many counts of this clone. V and J are TRBV5-1 and TRBJ2-2; D unclear. CDR1 is SGHRS, CDR2 YFSETQ, per germline. The V gene lost 0 bases and the J gene lost 6 bases, with 6 bases spanning the gap. This CDR3 comprises 13 residues. The CDR3: CASSLVSSGELFF. The CDR3 coding sequence is TGCGCCAGCAGCTTGGTCTCTTCCGGGGAGCTGTTTTTT.

Many counts were recorded for this clone. This chain connects TRBV5-6 to TRBJ2-3; D may be TRBD2 (5 bases). This CDR3 region has 14 residues. The germline V gene encodes CDR1 SGHDT and CDR2 YYEEEE. Between the trimmed V and J ends, which lost 0 bases and 7 bases, there was a span of 12 bases. CDR3 region: CASSLGGRSNTQYF. In DNA, the CDR3 is TGTGCCAGCAGCTTGGGAGGGAGAAGTAATACGCAGTATTTT.

This chain links TRBV2 with TRBJ1-2, with 7 bases identical to TRBD1. Looked up from germline, CDR1 is SNHLY and CDR2 is FYNNEI. Trimming cost V 8 bases and J 6 bases; bases outside gene matches: 6. CDR3 length: 12 amino acids. In DNA form, the CDR3 reads TGTGCCAGCTCCGACAGGGTGGATGGCTACACCTTC. Protein product: CASSDRVDGYTF.

This clone has at least ten counts. This chain links TRBV12-5 with TRBJ2-2, with D uncertain. This CDR3 contains 12 residues. Germline CDR1 and CDR2: LGHNT and FRNRAP. V gave up 5 bases and J gave up 1 base, with 2 bases separating them. This CDR3 is CASGRNTGELFF. CDR3 in DNA: TGTGCTAGTGGTCGGAACACCGGGGAGCTGTTTTTT.

The sample holds many counts of this clone. The chain joins TRBV30 to TRBJ2-1, with 13 bases lining up with TRBD2. The CDR3 length is 15 residues. Germline V lookup: CDR1 GTSNPN, CDR2 SVGIG (reference sequence). CDR3 sequence (DNA): TGTTCAATTTTTACTAGCGGGAGGGGGTACAATGAGCAGTTCTTC. It translates to CSIFTSGRGYNEQFF. Filled out from reference TRBV30 and TRBJ2-1, the complete variable domain reads SQTIHQWPATLVQPVGSPLSLECTVEGTSNPNLYWYRQAAGRGLQLLFYSVGIGQISSEVPQNLSASRPQDRQFILSSKKLLLSDSGFYLCSIFTSGRGYNEQFFGPGTRLTVL.

This clone was seen at least ten times. The chain is built from TRBV7-8 and TRBJ2-3, with D tentatively TRBD2 (6 bases). V was clipped by 6 bases and J by 4 bases, with 20 bases between them. Germline loops: CDR1 SGHVS, CDR2 FQNEAQ. This CDR3 contains 16 residues. CDR3 DNA: TGTGCCAGCAGACCTCCCCTAGGCGGGACCCCAGATACGCAGTATTTT. This translates into CASRPPLGGTPDTQYF.

V usage is TRBV4-1 and J usage is TRBJ2-3, with 8 bases identical to TRBD2. Germline V gene sequence: CDR1 MGHRA, CDR2 YSYEKL. The CDR3 loop spans 16 amino acids. V was pared by 2 bases and J by 3 bases, with 7 bases of the junction left unmatched. The CDR3 region has the DNA TGCGCCAGCAGCCAATTCAGCGGGAGCTGGACAGATACGCAGTATTTT. Its translation: CASSQFSGSWTDTQYF.

Judged by abundance, this clone is medium-sized. The genes are TRBV6-1 and TRBJ1-1, with a possible D match to TRBD1 (5 bases). CDR3 length: 14 residues. Germline assignment: CDR1 MNHNS and CDR2 SASEGT. Trimming removed 5 bases from V and 0 bases from J, with 10 bases in between. For the CDR3, the DNA is TGTGCCAGCAGTTATAGAGGGGTGAACACTGAAGCTTTCTTT. Amino acids: CASSYRGVNTEAFF.

The J gene is TRBJ1-5, the V gene TRBV5-1; no definite D call. CDR1 is SGHRS, CDR2 YFSETQ, per germline. The length of the CDR3 is 15 residues. V lost 4 bases to trimming and J lost 3 bases, with 14 bases between them. CDR3 sequence reads: CASSPVGAYNQPQHF. As DNA, the CDR3 is TGCGCCAGCAGCCCGGTCGGTGCGTACAATCAGCCCCAGCATTTT. Combining the CDR3 with reference TRBV5-1 and TRBJ1-5 gives the whole variable domain KAGVTQTPRYLIKTRGQQVTLSCSPISGHRSVSWYQQTPGQGLQFLFEYFSETQRNKGNFPGRFSGRQFSNSRSEMNVSTLELGDSALYLCASSPVGAYNQPQHFGDGTRLSIL.

This clone was observed a few times. This chain connects TRBV27 to TRBJ1-5, with no clear D. The V gene lost 6 bases and the J gene lost 0 bases, with 9 bases spanning the gap. Per germline, CDR1 MNHEY and CDR2 SMNVEV (reference sequence). The CDR3 contains 14 residues. The DNA of the CDR3 is TGTGCCAGCAGCCCATATACTAGCAATCAGCCCCAGCATTTT. This encodes CASSPYTSNQPQHF.

Ten or more counts support this clone. V gene TRBV6-2 or TRBV6-3 combines with J gene TRBJ2-1; D not resolved. Germline V gene lookup returns CDR1 MNHEY and CDR2 SVGEGT. The CDR3 sequence is 14 residues long. V lost 4 bases and J lost 0, with 7 bases in between. CDR3 bases: TGTGCCAGCAGTTCCTTTTACTCCTACAATGAGCAGTTCTTC. Encoded protein: CASSSFYSYNEQFF.

The sample holds many counts of this clone. The chain employs TRBV6-5 and TRBJ1-2; possible D gene TRBD1, 6 bases. Trimming left V 3 bases short and J 4 bases short, with 12 bases between. Germline CDR1 reads MNHEY; CDR2 reads SVGAGI. This CDR3 contains 14 residues. CDR3 sequence: CASSYAGTSYGYTF. The DNA for the CDR3 is TGTGCCAGCAGTTATGCCGGGACAAGCTATGGCTACACCTTC.

V gene TRBV6-2 or TRBV6-3 combines with J gene TRBJ2-7, with D possibly being TRBD2 (5 bases). The CDR3 length is 11 residues. Germline CDR1 and CDR2: MNHEY and SVGEGT. With 4 bases removed from V and 6 bases from J, the gap between germline ends came to 7 bases. CDR3 in DNA: TGTGCCAGCAGTTCTAGCAGCGAGCAGTACTTC. Its translation: CASSSSSEQYF.

In its sample, this clone was seen many times. This chain uses TRBV5-1 with TRBJ2-4; TRBD1 aligns across 9 bases. The CDR3 contains 18 residues. Trimming took 9 bases from V and 0 from J; bases not matched to a gene: 16. Germline CDR1 SGHRS, CDR2 YFSETQ. CDR3 sequence (DNA): TGCGCCAACAGACCGGGACAGGGAGAAATTCTAGCCAAAAACATTCAGTACTTC. Translated: CANRPGQGEILAKNIQYF. The full variable domain, completed using reference TRBV5-1 and TRBJ2-4, is KAGVTQTPRYLIKTRGQQVTLSCSPISGHRSVSWYQQTPGQGLQFLFEYFSETQRNKGNFPGRFSGRQFSNSRSEMNVSTLELGDSALYLCANRPGQGEILAKNIQYFGAGTRLSVL.

This clone was detected many times. This chain uses TRBV11-2 with TRBJ2-7; TRBD1 agrees at 12 bases. From germline, CDR1 is SGHAT and CDR2 FQNNGV. The CDR3 covers 16 residues. Unmatched junction bases numbered 11, after V lost 5 bases and J lost 6 bases. CDR3: CASSPPPGQGAGEQYF. CDR3 nucleotides: TGTGCCAGCAGCCCACCACCGGGACAGGGGGCGGGCGAGCAGTACTTC.

This clone was recorded many times. The V and J genes are TRBV7-9 and TRBJ2-1, with D perhaps matching TRBD2 (6 bases). This CDR3 has 15 residues. V lost 5 bases, J lost 5 bases, and 16 bases lay in between. The germline gives CDR1 SEHNR, CDR2 FQNEAQ (reference sequence). CDR3: CASSRPGTGNNEQFF. The CDR3 nucleotides are TGTGCCAGCAGCCGGCCCGGGACTGGAAACAATGAGCAGTTCTTC.

Many counts were recorded for this clone. The J gene is TRBJ2-1, the V gene TRBV20-1; 7 bases align to TRBD2. Per germline, CDR1 DFQATT and CDR2 SNEGSKA (reference sequence). This CDR3 comprises 14 residues. Germline trimming cut 3 bases from V and 6 bases from J; bases unmatched to any gene: 8. DNA of the CDR3: TGCAGTGCTAGCGTTCGCGGGACTATCAATGAGCAGTTCTTC. Its protein product is CSASVRGTINEQFF.

This clone was counted ten times or more. The chain has TRBV7-8 and TRBJ1-1; tentatively, D is TRBD1 (6 bases). Trimming removed 3 bases from V and 5 bases from J, with 10 bases in between. Germline assignment: CDR1 SGHVS and CDR2 FQNEAQ. CDR3 length equals 13 residues. The CDR3 sequence is CASSLGGATEAFF. The CDR3 DNA reads as TGTGCCAGCAGCTTGGGGGGCGCGACTGAAGCTTTCTTT.

This rearrangement joins TRBV6-2 or TRBV6-3 to TRBJ2-1; TRBD2 aligns across 7 bases. CDR1 MNHEY and CDR2 SVGEGT come from the germline V gene. J lost 8 bases, V lost 6 bases, and 13 bases had no gene match. The CDR3 length is 15 residues. CDR3 sequence reads: CASRPCTSDRDEQFF. CDR3 nucleotides: TGTGCCAGCAGACCGTGTACTAGCGACCGGGATGAGCAGTTCTTC.

In its sample, this clone is medium-sized. The V and J genes are TRBV5-1 and TRBJ1-3; D unresolved. The CDR3 contains 14 residues. Germline CDR1 SGHRS, CDR2 YFSETQ. V lost 7 bases to trimming and J lost 1 base, with 12 bases between them. CDR3 amino acids: CASASAYSGNTIYF. In nucleotides, the CDR3 is TGCGCCAGCGCCAGCGCTTATTCTGGAAACACCATATATTTT.

This clone occurred many times. V and J are TRBV2 and TRBJ1-4; a possible D gene is TRBD1 (5 bases). This CDR3 contains 13 residues. V was cut by 5 bases and J by 8 bases, with 12 bases left in between. CDR1 SNHLY and CDR2 FYNNEI come from the germline V gene. CDR3 DNA sequence: TGTGCCAGCAGTCTCAGGGTAGGAGAAAAACTGTTTTTT. This gives the protein CASSLRVGEKLFF.

This clone was observed a few times. The CDR3 is CASSTRSYEQYF. The CDR3 region has the DNA TGTGCCAGCAGCACACGGTCCTACGAGCAGTACTTC. The chain is built from TRBV2 and TRBJ2-7, with D uncertain. CDR1 SNHLY and CDR2 FYNNEI come from the germline V gene. The CDR3 length is 12 residues. Trimming shortened V by 6 bases and J by 1 base, and 7 bases separated the two germline ends.

This chain uses TRBV29-1 with TRBJ1-1; D remains ambiguous. Germline CDR1 and CDR2: SQVTM and ANQGSEA. This CDR3 spans 11 amino acids. Trimming left V 4 bases short and J 3 bases short, with 6 bases between. CDR3 in amino acids: CSVVLDTEAFF. The CDR3 DNA is TGCAGCGTTGTCCTGGACACTGAAGCTTTCTTT.

This clone showed up many times. This chain connects TRBV29-1 to TRBJ2-1; no definite D call. The germline V and J ends were trimmed by 8 bases and 5 bases, with 13 bases remaining between them. Germline V CDR1 and CDR2: SQVTM, ANQGSEA. The CDR3 contains 12 residues. CDR3 amino acids: CSPEQRNNEQFF. CDR3 sequence (DNA): TGCAGCCCAGAGCAACGGAACAATGAGCAGTTCTTC.

This clone was observed many times. The rearrangement links TRBV10-3 to TRBJ1-5; tentatively, D is TRBD1 (6 bases). Trimming took 10 bases from V and 7 from J, leaving 20 bases between them. This CDR3 spans 14 amino acids. Germline V CDR1 and CDR2: ENHRY, SYGVKD. The CDR3 protein is CATHRDKVGQPQHF. The CDR3 DNA follows: TGTGCCACTCACCGGGACAAGGTGGGACAGCCCCAGCATTTT.